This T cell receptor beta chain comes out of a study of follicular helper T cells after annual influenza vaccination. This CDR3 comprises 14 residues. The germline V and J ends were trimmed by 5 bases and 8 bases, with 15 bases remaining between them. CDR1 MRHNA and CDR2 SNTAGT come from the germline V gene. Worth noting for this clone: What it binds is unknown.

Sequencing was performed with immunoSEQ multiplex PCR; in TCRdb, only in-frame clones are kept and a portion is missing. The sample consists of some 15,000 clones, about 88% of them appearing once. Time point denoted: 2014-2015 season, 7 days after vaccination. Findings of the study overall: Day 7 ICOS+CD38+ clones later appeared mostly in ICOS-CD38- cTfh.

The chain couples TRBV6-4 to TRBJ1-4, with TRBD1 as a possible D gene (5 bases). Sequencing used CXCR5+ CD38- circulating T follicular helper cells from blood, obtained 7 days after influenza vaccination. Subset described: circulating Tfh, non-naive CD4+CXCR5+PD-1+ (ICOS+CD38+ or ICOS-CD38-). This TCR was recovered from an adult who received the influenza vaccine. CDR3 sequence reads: CASSQGTWREKLFF. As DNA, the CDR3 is TGTGCCAGCAGTCAGGGCACTTGGAGAGAAAAACTGTTTTTT.